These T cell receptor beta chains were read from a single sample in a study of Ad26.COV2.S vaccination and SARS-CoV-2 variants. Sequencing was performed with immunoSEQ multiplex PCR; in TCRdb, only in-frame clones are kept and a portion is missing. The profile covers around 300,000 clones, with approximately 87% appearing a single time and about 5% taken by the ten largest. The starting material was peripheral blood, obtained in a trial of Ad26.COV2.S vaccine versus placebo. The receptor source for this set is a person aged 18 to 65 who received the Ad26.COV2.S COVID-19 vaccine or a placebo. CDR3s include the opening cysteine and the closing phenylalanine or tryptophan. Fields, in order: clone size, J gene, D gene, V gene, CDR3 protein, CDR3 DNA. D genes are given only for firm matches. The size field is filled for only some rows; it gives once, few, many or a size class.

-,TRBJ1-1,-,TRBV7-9,CARNHVVGSEAFF,TGTGCCAGGAACCATGTAGTTGGGAGTGAAGCTTTCTTT
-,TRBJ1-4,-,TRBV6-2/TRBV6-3,CASSYRVGEKLFF,TGTGCCAGCAGTTACAGGGTTGGCGAAAAACTGTTTTTT
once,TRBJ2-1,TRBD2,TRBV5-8,CASSLTAGGFRNEQFF,TGTGCCAGCAGCCTAACCGCGGGGGGGTTCAGAAATGAGCAGTTCTTC
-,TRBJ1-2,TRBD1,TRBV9,CASSVAGQGVYGYTF,TGTGCCAGCAGCGTAGCGGGACAGGGGGTTTATGGCTACACCTTC
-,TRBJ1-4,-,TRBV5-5,CASSQQGSRPREKLFF,TGTGCCAGCAGTCAACAGGGATCGAGGCCCCGAGAAAAACTGTTTTTT
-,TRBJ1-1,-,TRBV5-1,CASSFDGGRLIEAFF,TGCGCCAGCAGCTTCGATGGGGGAAGATTGATTGAAGCTTTCTTT
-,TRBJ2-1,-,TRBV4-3,CASSQDPDIGQEIYNEQFF,TGCGCCAGCAGCCAAGATCCGGACATAGGCCAAGAGATATACAATGAGCAGTTCTTC
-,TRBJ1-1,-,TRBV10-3,CAISLQGMTEAFF,TGTGCCATCAGTCTACAGGGTATGACTGAAGCTTTCTTT
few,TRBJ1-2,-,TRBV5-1,CASSLGGNYGYTF,TGCGCCAGCAGCTTGGGAGGCAACTATGGCTACACCTTC
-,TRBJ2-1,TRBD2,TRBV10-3,CAISETPVAGSGDEQFF,TGTGCCATCAGTGAGACTCCGGTAGCGGGGAGTGGCGATGAGCAGTTCTTC
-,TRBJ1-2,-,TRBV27,CASSLNVRYGYTF,TGTGCCAGCAGTTTAAACGTTCGCTATGGCTACACCTTC
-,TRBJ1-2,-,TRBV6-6,CASLKGVQGDGYTF,TGTGCCAGCCTCAAGGGGGTCCAGGGAGATGGCTACACCTTC
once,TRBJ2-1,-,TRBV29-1,CSVEDRGEQFF,TGCAGCGTTGAAGACCGAGGTGAGCAGTTCTTC
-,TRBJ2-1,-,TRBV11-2,CASTPRWSSYNEQFF,TGTGCCAGCACCCCAAGGTGGAGCTCCTACAATGAGCAGTTCTTC
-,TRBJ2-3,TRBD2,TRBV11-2,CASSPITSGGGSRTDTQYF,TGTGCCAGCAGCCCAATAACTAGCGGGGGAGGATCGCGCACAGATACGCAGTATTTT
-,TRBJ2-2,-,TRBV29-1,CSVERGESNTGELFF,TGCAGCGTTGAAAGGGGGGAGAGTAACACCGGGGAGCTGTTTTTT
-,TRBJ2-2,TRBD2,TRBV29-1,CSVESWEGNTGELFF,TGCAGCGTTGAGTCGTGGGAGGGAAACACCGGGGAGCTGTTTTTT
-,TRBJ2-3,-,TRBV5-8,CASSGTSPAATSTDTQYF,TGTGCCAGCAGCGGAACCTCTCCAGCGGCTACTAGCACAGATACGCAGTATTTT
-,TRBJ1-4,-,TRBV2,CASSAAGTYGEKLFF,TGTGCCAGCAGTGCCGCCGGGACCTATGGTGAAAAACTGTTTTTT
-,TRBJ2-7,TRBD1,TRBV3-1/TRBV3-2,CASSQERTGGSYEQYF,TGTGCCAGCAGCCAAGAGAGGACAGGGGGATCCTACGAGCAGTACTTC
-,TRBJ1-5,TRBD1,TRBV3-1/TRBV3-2,CASSQTGTNQPQHF,TGTGCCAGCAGCCAGACAGGGACCAATCAGCCCCAGCATTTT
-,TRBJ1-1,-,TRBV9,CASSVGTATEAFF,TGTGCCAGCAGCGTTGGGACCGCCACTGAAGCTTTCTTT
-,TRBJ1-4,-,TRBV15,CATSPRFVVSEKLFF,TGTGCCACCAGCCCCCGGTTTGTAGTCAGCGAAAAACTGTTTTTT
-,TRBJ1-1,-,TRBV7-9,CASSSPLEAFF,TGTGCCAGCAGCTCCCCGTTAGAAGCTTTCTTT
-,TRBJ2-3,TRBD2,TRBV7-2,CASSSGLAGVSSTDTQYF,TGTGCCAGCAGCTCCGGACTAGCGGGAGTGTCTAGCACAGATACGCAGTATTTT
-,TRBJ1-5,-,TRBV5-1,CASSLGQGMNQPQHF,TGCGCCAGCAGCTTGGGCCAGGGGATGAATCAGCCCCAGCATTTT
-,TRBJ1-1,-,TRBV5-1,CASSLHRSLNDGTEAFF,TGCGCCAGCAGCTTGCACCGGTCCTTAAACGACGGCACTGAAGCTTTCTTT
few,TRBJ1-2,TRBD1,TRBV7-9,CASSLDRDRVGGYTF,TGTGCCAGCAGCCTGGACCGGGACAGGGTGGGGGGCTACACCTTC
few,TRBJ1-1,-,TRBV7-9,CASSPGTEAFF,TGTGCCAGCTCCCCCGGGACTGAAGCTTTCTTT
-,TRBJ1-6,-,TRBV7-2,CASSLPPRDSPLHF,TGTGCCAGCAGCCTACCCCCCAGGGATTCACCCCTCCACTTT
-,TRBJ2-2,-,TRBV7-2,CASSVVAGELFF,TGTGCCAGCAGCGTAGTAGCTGGTGAGCTGTTTTTT
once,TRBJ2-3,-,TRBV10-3,CAISGTTDTQYF,TGTGCCATCAGTGGAACTACAGATACGCAGTATTTT
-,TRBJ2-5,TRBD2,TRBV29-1,CSVEDIAGEGKKETQYF,TGCAGCGTTGAAGATATAGCGGGGGAGGGGAAAAAAGAGACCCAGTACTTC
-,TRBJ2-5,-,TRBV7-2,CASSSQGLGNQETQYF,TGTGCCAGCAGCTCACAAGGGTTGGGGAACCAAGAGACCCAGTACTTC
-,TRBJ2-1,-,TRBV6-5,CASSLKGLYNEQFF,TGTGCCAGCAGCCTTAAGGGACTTTACAATGAGCAGTTCTTC
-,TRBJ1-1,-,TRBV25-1,CASSESTGTGRTEAFF,TGTGCCAGCAGTGAAAGTACAGGGACGGGGCGGACTGAAGCTTTCTTT
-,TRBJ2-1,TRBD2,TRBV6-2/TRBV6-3,CASSDGVAGGNEQFF,TGTGCCAGCAGTGACGGGGTAGCGGGAGGGAATGAGCAGTTCTTC
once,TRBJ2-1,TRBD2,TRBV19,CATAGGSYNEQFF,TGTGCCACTGCGGGAGGGTCCTACAATGAGCAGTTCTTC
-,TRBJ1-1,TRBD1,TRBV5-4,CASSFIEGATGAFF,TGTGCCAGCAGCTTTATTGAGGGGGCAACGGGAGCTTTCTTT
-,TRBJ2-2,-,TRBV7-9,CASSLAELNTGELFF,TGTGCCAGCAGCTTAGCTGAGTTGAACACCGGGGAGCTGTTTTTT
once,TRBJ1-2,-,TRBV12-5,CASGLVGAAGYTF,TGTGCTAGTGGTTTGGTGGGGGCGGCTGGCTACACCTTC
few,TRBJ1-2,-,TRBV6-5,CASSYLEGLNYGYTF,TGTGCCAGCAGTTACCTGGAAGGGTTAAACTATGGCTACACCTTC
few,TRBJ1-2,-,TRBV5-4,CASLDSPNYGYTF,TGTGCCAGCCTGGACTCCCCTAACTATGGCTACACCTTC
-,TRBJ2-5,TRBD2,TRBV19,CATRGKGLAGGGKETQYF,TGTGCCACCCGCGGCAAGGGACTAGCGGGAGGAGGGAAAGAGACCCAGTACTTC
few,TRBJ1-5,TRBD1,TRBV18,CASSPPLHGTGTVQPQHF,TGTGCCAGCTCACCACCACTCCACGGGACAGGGACCGTTCAGCCCCAGCATTTT
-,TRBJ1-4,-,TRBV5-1,CASSTELDGLGEKLFF,TGCGCCAGCAGCACGGAATTGGACGGCCTTGGGGAAAAACTGTTTTTT
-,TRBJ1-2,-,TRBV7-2,CASSLAPGLNYGYTF,TGTGCCAGCAGCTTAGCGCCAGGGCTTAACTATGGCTACACCTTC
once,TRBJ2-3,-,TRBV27,CASSLQVKATDTQYF,TGTGCCAGCAGTTTACAAGTAAAAGCGACTGATACGCAGTATTTT
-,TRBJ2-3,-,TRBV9,CASSVTETSTDTQYF,TGTGCCAGCAGCGTTACAGAGACTAGCACAGATACGCAGTATTTT
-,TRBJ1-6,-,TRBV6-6,CASRLQIAYNSPLHF,TGTGCCAGCAGATTACAGATCGCCTATAATTCACCCCTCCACTTT
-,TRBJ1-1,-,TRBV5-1,CASAGDYGTQSGTEAFF,TGCGCCAGCGCCGGGGACTACGGAACCCAATCGGGCACTGAAGCTTTCTTT
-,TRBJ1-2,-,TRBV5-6,CASAALGTNYGYTF,TGTGCCTCGGCGGCTTTAGGGACAAACTATGGCTACACCTTC
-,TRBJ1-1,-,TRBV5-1,CASSLGAVGGLNTEAFF,TGCGCCAGCAGCTTGGGTGCAGTTGGGGGTCTGAACACTGAAGCTTTCTTT
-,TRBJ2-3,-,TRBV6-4,CASSEGPSTDTQYF,TGTGCCAGCAGTGAGGGACCTAGCACAGATACGCAGTATTTT